The source of this T cell receptor beta chain is a study of blood T cells in healthy people across ages. Points from the study as a whole: The study regarded diversity estimates from one million T cells as underestimates.

The authors isolated at least 6 million PBMCs per sample. This clonotype was seen ten or more times. Its antigen is as yet unknown. CDR3 length: 12 amino acids. Deletions cut 0 bases from V and 12 bases from J, with 14 bases between. Germline V gene sequence: CDR1 DFQATT, CDR2 SNEGSKA (reference sequence). The use of a sample-barcoded 5' primer and a J-beta primer mix characterized a second PCR of roughly 7 to 11 cycles. TCRdb re-analysed the 5' RACE reads in MiXCR, keeping a single row per CDR3 protein. The sample includes approximately 900,000 distinct CDR3 sequences, 25% to 30% seen only once; the top ten take about 9.4%. These records were also assigned to another study, of T cells of mothers and their children. According to that study: Each mother gave over 8.5 million TCR beta CDR3 reads; each child, approximately 3.3 million. Slightly higher but non-significant overlap marked related mother-child pairs versus unrelated pairs.

The TCR was taken from a woman aged 40-49 years in good health. What was sequenced was blood. The chain combines TRBV20-1 with TRBJ2-5; D unclear. The CDR3 DNA is TGCAGTGCTAGAGACCCCGGGTGGTTCGAGTACTTC. Its translation is CSARDPGWFEYF.